These 15 T cell receptor beta chains originate from one sample sequenced in a study of monozygotic twins with inflammatory bowel disease. Following a re-call of the 5' RACE reads, TCRdb has one entry per CDR3 protein and lacks DNA. The listing records some 450,000 distinct CDR3 sequences. Source material: blood. Receptor source: a human donor with ulcerative colitis or Crohn's disease, or a healthy co-twin of an affected twin (not recorded which).

This sequence joins TRBV7-2 and TRBJ2-7; absent DNA, TCRdb's TRBD1 call cannot be checked. This CDR3 comprises 13 residues. Germline loops: CDR1 SGHTA, CDR2 FQGNSA. Here the CDR3 reads CASSRQAWNEQYF.

V and J are TRBV1 and TRBJ2-4. TRBV1 counts as a pseudogene. This CDR3 is 16 amino acids long. CDR3 in amino acids: CTSSPHEDVAKNIQYF.

The J gene is TRBJ2-3, the V gene TRBV5-4; the D gene TCRdb calls, TRBD2, cannot be checked with no DNA. The CDR3 has 15 residues. CDR1 and CDR2 from the germline V gene are SGHNT and YYREEE (reference sequence). The CDR3: CASSSMTSGGDTQYF.

The rearrangement links TRBV5-4 to TRBJ2-1; TCRdb names TRBD2, which stays unverified in the absence of DNA. This CDR3 region has 14 residues. Germline CDR1 SGHNT, CDR2 YYREEE (reference sequence). CDR3 loop: CAIKLAGGQDEQFF. The full variable domain, rest sourced from reference TRBV5-4 and TRBJ2-1, is ETGVTQSPTHLIKTRGQQVTLRCSSQSGHNTVSWYQQALGQGPQFIFQYYREEENGRGNFPPRFSGLQFPNYSSELNVNALELDDSALYLCAIKLAGGQDEQFFGPGTRLTVL.

The J gene is TRBJ1-1, the V gene TRBV14; TCRdb reports TRBD1, a call that lacks DNA to check it against. Germline CDR1 SGHDN, CDR2 FVKESK. This CDR3 spans 13 amino acids. Here the CDR3 reads CASSQAGVTEAFF.

The chain carries TRBV7-6 and TRBJ2-2; the D call from TCRdb, TRBD2, cannot be confirmed without DNA. Germline CDR1 is SGHVS and CDR2 is FNYEAQ. The CDR3 sequence is 16 residues long. The CDR3 protein is CASSLLLAGGTGELFF.

The gene calls are TRBV10-3 and TRBJ2-7; TCRdb proposes TRBD1, but this gene call is untestable without DNA. Germline loops: CDR1 ENHRY, CDR2 SYGVKD. The CDR3 contains 13 residues. This chain's CDR3 is CAISDGTHYEQYF.

This chain uses TRBV12-3 or TRBV12-4 with TRBJ1-2; the D gene TCRdb calls, TRBD1, cannot be checked with no DNA. The CDR3 loop spans 15 amino acids. The CDR3 loop reads CASSLVGRVDYGYTF.

V and J are TRBV11-2 and TRBJ2-1; TCRdb calls TRBD2, which cannot be checked without DNA. CDR1 SGHAT and CDR2 FQNNGV come from the germline V gene. The CDR3 length is 19 residues. CDR3 sequence reads: CASSFLPTSGYSSYNEQFF.

V is TRBV24-1 and J is TRBJ2-1; TCRdb reports TRBD1, a call that lacks DNA to check it against. Germline CDR1 KGHDR, CDR2 SFDVKD. The CDR3 totals 12 residues. CDR3 amino acids: CATSGGPGEQFF.

V gene TRBV3-1 combines with J gene TRBJ2-5; TCRdb picks TRBD1, but there is no DNA to check that call. Germline V gene data show CDR1 as LGHDT and CDR2 as YNNKEL (reference sequence). The CDR3 length is 13 residues. This chain's CDR3 is CASSNQGQETQYF.

The chain combines TRBV6-5 with TRBJ1-2; there is no DNA to check the TCRdb D call of TRBD1. The CDR3 has 13 residues. Looked up from germline, CDR1 is MNHEY and CDR2 is SVGAGI. CDR3 in amino acids: CASTQTGKSGYTF.

The V call is TRBV19, the J call TRBJ2-2; TCRdb outputs TRBD1, but without DNA this stays unchecked. The CDR3 is 14 residues long. Germline V gene sequence: CDR1 LNHDA, CDR2 SQIVND (reference sequence). The CDR3 reads CASTLRGGTGELFF.

The rearrangement uses TRBV20-1 and TRBJ2-1; TCRdb designates TRBD1, a call that cannot be tested without DNA. The CDR3 totals 12 residues. The V gene's germline CDR1 is DFQATT and CDR2 SNEGSKA (reference sequence). This CDR3 is CSARGRGNEQFF.

The gene calls are TRBV12-3 or TRBV12-4 and TRBJ2-6; the D call of TRBD1 rests on TCRdb alone, since no DNA is present to check it. The length of the CDR3 is 17 residues. CDR3 sequence: CASSETGGGSGANVLTF.